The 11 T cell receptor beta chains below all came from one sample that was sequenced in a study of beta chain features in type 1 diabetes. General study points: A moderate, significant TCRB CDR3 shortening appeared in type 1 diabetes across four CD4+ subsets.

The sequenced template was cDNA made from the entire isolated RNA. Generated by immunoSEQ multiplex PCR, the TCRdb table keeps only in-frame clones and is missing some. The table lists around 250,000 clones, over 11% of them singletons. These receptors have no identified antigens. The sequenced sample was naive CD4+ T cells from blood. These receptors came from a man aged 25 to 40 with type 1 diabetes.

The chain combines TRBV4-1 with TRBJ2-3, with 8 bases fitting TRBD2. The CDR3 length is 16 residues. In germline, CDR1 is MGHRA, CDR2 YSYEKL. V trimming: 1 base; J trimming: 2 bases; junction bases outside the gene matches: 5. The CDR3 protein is CASSQGAAGVTDTQYF. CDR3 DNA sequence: TGCGCCAGCAGCCAAGGGGCAGCGGGGGTCACAGATACGCAGTATTTT.

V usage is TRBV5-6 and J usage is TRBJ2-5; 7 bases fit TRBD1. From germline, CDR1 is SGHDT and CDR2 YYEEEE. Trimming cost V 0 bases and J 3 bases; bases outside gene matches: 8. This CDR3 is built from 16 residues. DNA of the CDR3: TGTGCCAGCAGCTTGGTTAATCTCGGGACAGAAGAGACCCAGTACTTC. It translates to CASSLVNLGTEETQYF.

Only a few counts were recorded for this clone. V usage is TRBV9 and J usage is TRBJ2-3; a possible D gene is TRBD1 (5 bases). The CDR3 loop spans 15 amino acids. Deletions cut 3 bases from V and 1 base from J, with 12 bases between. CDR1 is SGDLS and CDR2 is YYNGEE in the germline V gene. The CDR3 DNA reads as TGTGCCAGCAGCGGACCGGACACGCGCACAGATACGCAGTATTTT. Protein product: CASSGPDTRTDTQYF.

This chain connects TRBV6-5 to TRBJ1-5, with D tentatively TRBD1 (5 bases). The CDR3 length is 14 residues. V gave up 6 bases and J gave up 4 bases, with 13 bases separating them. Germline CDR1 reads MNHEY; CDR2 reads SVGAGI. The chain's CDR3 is CASSRGHQNQPQHF. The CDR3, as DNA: TGTGCCAGCAGCCGTGGACACCAGAATCAGCCCCAGCATTTT.

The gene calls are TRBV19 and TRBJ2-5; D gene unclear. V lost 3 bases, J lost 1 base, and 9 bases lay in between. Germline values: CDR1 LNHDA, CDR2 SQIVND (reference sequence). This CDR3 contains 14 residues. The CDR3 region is CASSIAAIQETQYF. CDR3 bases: TGTGCCAGTAGTATCGCGGCTATCCAAGAGACCCAGTACTTC.

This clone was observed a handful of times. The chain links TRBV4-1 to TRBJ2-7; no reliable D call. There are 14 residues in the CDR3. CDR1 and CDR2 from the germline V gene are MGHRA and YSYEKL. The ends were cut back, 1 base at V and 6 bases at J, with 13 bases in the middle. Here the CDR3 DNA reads TGCGCCAGCAGCCAAGTACTAAATATAGGCGAGCAGTACTTC. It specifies CASSQVLNIGEQYF.

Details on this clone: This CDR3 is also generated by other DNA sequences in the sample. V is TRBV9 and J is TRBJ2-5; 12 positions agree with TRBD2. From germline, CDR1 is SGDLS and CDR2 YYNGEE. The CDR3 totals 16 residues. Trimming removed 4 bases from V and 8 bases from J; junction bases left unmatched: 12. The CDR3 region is CASSPMGLAGAETQYF. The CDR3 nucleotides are TGTGCCAGCAGCCCCATGGGACTAGCGGGCGCCGAAACCCAGTACTTC.

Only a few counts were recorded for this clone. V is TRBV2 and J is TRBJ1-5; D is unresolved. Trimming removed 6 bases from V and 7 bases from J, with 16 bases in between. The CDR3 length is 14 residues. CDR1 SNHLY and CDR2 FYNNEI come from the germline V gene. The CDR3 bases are TGTGCCAGCAGCAACGACGGTGGAGGGCAGCCCCAGCATTTT. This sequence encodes CASSNDGGGQPQHF.

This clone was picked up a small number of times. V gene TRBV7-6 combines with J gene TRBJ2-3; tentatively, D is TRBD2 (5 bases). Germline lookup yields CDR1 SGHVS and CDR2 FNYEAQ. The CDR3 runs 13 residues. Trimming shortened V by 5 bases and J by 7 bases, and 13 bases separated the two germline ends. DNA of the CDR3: TGTGCCAGCAGCGCAGATTCGGGATATACGCAGTATTTT. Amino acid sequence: CASSADSGYTQYF.

In DNA form, the CDR3 reads TGTGCCAGCAGCAGTAATAACTATGGCTACACCTTC. This sequence encodes CASSSNNYGYTF. The chain combines TRBV2 with TRBJ1-2; D not resolved. The CDR3 has 12 amino acids. With 6 bases removed from V and 1 base from J, the gap between germline ends came to 6 bases. Germline V CDR1 and CDR2: SNHLY, FYNNEI.

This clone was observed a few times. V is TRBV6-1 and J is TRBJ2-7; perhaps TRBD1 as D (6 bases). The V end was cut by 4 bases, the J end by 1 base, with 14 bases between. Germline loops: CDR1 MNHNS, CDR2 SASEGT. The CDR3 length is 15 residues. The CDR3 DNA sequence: TGTGCCAGCAGTGGTACAGGGAACCCTTCCTACGAGCAGTACTTC. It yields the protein CASSGTGNPSYEQYF.